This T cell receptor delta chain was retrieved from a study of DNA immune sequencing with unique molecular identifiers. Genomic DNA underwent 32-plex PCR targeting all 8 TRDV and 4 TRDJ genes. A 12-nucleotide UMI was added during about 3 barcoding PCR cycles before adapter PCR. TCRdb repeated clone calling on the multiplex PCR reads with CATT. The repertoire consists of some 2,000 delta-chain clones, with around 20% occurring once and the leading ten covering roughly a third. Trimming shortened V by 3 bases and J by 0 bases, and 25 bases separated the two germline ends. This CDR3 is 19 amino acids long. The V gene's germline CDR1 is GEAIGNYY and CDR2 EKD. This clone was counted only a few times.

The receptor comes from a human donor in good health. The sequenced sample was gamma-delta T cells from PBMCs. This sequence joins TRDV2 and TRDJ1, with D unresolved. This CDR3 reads CACDGLRGSTTRDTDKLIF. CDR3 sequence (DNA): TGTGCCTGTGACGGCCTCCGGGGTTCTACTACGCGCGACACCGATAAACTCATCTTT.